These T cell receptor beta chains were read from a single sample in a study of T-cell memory formation after mild COVID-19. TCRdb reprocessed the 5' RACE reads via MiXCR and lists one record per CDR3 protein. The sample carries about half a million distinct CDR3 sequences, 15% to 20% recorded once. Sample: PBMCs or a T cell subset sorted from them (not recorded which). All receptors come from an adult woman who had mild COVID-19 (a few samples of this study predate the infection). Cell type and time point are not known. CDR3s leave out the opening cysteine and the closing phenylalanine or tryptophan.

TRBJ1-6	TRBV20-1	SASRGSVSGNSPLH
TRBJ1-1	TRBV20-1	SARGVEAF
TRBJ2-7	TRBV13	ASSPPGLNYEQY
TRBJ2-3	TRBV6-6	ASNPGGTTRATDTQY
TRBJ2-1	TRBV12-3/TRBV12-4	ASSLPKRGAHNEQF
TRBJ2-3	TRBV24-1	ATSDGDVLNTDTQY
TRBJ2-1	TRBV24-1	AAGGAAVGDEQF
TRBJ2-3	TRBV7-3	ASSPNRQPDTQY
TRBJ2-2	TRBV7-2	ASSLGVSGRIRYTGELF
TRBJ2-3	TRBV7-2	ASSRGDPPYTQY
TRBJ2-3	TRBV4-1	ASSQDGPRTGGDTQY
TRBJ2-1	TRBV9	ASSGGRLAGGNEQF
TRBJ2-5	TRBV18	ASSPQVSETQY
TRBJ2-3	TRBV3-1	ASSQGWSSTDTQY
TRBJ2-2	TRBV4-2	ASSQDHPGVTGELF
TRBJ2-7	TRBV29-1	SVSDRGESYEQY
TRBJ2-1	TRBV5-1	ASSLVVGLSYNEQF
TRBJ2-7	TRBV7-9	ASSMQVGEPYEQY
TRBJ1-4	TRBV20-1	SARQGEKLF
TRBJ2-5	TRBV20-1	SAPTRSGQETQY
TRBJ2-7	TRBV7-2	ASSLGAGRQYEQY
TRBJ2-7	TRBV6-1	ASSENRGLYEQY
TRBJ2-7	TRBV12-3/TRBV12-4	ASSQGRGSSYEQY
TRBJ2-1	TRBV4-3	ASSQGGQGDYNEQF
TRBJ2-7	TRBV27	ASSLSGQGYYEQY
TRBJ2-1	TRBV20-1	SAETGGVSYNEQF
TRBJ2-2	TRBV9	ASSVGTGELF
TRBJ2-7	TRBV20-1	SARLSIEQY
TRBJ1-5	TRBV6-6	ASRDNSGNQPQH
TRBJ2-1	TRBV2	ASSDQTDDNEQF
TRBJ1-1	TRBV28	ASRGQGAEAF